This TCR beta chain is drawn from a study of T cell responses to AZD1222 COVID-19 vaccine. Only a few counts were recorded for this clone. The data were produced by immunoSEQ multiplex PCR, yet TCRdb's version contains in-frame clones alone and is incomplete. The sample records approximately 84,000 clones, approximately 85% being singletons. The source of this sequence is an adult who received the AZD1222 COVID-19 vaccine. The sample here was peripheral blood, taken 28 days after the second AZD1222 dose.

The CDR3 DNA sequence: TGTGCCTGTCAGCGGAACACTGAAGCTTTCTTT. It specifies CACQRNTEAFF. The chain recombines TRBV28 with TRBJ1-1, with D hard to call. The CDR3 covers 11 residues. The germline V and J ends were trimmed by 11 bases and 1 base, with 8 bases remaining between them. In germline, CDR1 is MDHEN, CDR2 SYDVKM.